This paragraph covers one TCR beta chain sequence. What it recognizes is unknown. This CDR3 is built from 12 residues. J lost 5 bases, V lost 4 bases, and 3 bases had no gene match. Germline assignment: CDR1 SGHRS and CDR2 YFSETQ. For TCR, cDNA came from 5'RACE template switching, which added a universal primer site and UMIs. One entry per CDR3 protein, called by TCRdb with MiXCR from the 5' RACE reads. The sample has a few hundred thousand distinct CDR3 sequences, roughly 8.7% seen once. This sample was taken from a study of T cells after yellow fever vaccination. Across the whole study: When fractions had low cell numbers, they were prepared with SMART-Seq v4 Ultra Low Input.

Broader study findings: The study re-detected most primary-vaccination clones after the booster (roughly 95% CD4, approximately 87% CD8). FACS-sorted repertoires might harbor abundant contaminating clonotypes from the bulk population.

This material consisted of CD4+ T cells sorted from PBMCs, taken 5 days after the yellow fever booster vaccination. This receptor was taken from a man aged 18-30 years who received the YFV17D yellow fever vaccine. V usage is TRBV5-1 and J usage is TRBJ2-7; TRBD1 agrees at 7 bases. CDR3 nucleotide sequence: TGCGCCAGCAGCGACACAGGGGACGAGCAGTACTTC. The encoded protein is CASSDTGDEQYF.